This TCR beta chain stems from a study of read filtering for tumor transcriptome and immune sequencing (dated by TCRdb to about 2020). The study in broad terms: The cohort had 16 to 20 male and 15 or so female patients with a mean age of roughly 66 years, ranging from roughly 47 to 85. By revised international staging, eight or nine patients were R-ISS I, under 20 were R-ISS II and over five were R-ISS III. Whole-transcriptome libraries were prepared with the TruSeq RNA Access Library Prep Kit after DNase treatment. TCR-region mapped reads per sample ranged from about 4.05 to 11 million with IR-seq versus only roughly 75 to 1,300 with RNA-seq. Using the same bone marrow samples, the study ran both targeted immune repertoire sequencing and bulk whole-transcriptome sequencing and then compared the TCR repertoires from each method. One of the main goals was to work out a read-filtering strategy for immune repertoire data, in particular whether clonotypes backed by only a single read should be removed. The full study reports these points: The sorted CD138-negative fraction was a mixed bone marrow immune population, not purified T cells. IR-seq captured clonotypes at much higher depth and more reliably than RNA-seq, and smaller IR-seq throughput sufficed to identify most shared clonotypes. In IR-seq, roughly four fifths of clonotypes but around 3.5% of total reads were represented by single-read clonotypes, whereas in RNA-seq, 74.6% of clonotypes and about 46% of reads were represented by single-read clonotypes. When single-read clonotypes were removed, the proportions of shared clonotypes in IR-seq and RNA-seq correlated more strongly.

This clonotype was seen ten or more times. Its specific antigen is unknown. No base-level quality is on record; no much larger clone is a single base apart. Starting from roughly 440 ng RNA, TCR libraries were constructed with the Immunoverse kit using molecular barcoded adaptors that cover the alpha/delta and beta/gamma chains. TCR library preparation was performed with the same RNA that was used for transcriptome sequencing. An Illumina HiSeq 4000 with 2 x 150 cycles was used to sequence the TCR libraries. Regarding the original processing steps: TCR reads were aligned to human V, D, J and C references and assembled into CDR3 clonotypes with MiXCR, including quality filtering and error correction. The tcR package in R was used for analysis of clonotype counts and gene usage diversity. Raw mapping reads were checked after the RNA-seq reads had been mapped by STAR aligner version 2.5.3a onto the human GRCh37 genome. IR-seq fastq files were randomly downsampled with Seqtk 1.3 to test the effect of sequencing depth on detected clonotypes. Starting from the raw public reads, TCRdb applied fastp trimming at Q25, assembled clones with MiXCR and retained in-frame beta chains. One record per CDR3 amino acid sequence lists the most common genes and DNA. The V and J calls and clone size come from TCRdb's table, not from the authors' own analysis. In all, the sample holds around 140,000 distinct CDR3 sequences, and roughly an eighth of those were seen once. The ten largest clones capture approximately 8% of the sample.

From cysteine to phenylalanine, the CDR3 is 17 amino acids long. Solely the CDR3 DNA is kept, with 51 bases framed from the first base. The germline V gene (reference sequence) provides CDR1 MNHEY and CDR2 SMNVEV. Trimming takes 5 bases off V and 0 bases off J; junction bases not matched to a gene: 10. Each patient had bone marrow sampled at the time of active disease. Bone marrow mononuclear cells were isolated by Ficoll-Hypaque density gradient centrifugation. Myeloma plasma cells were removed and CD138-negative cells were collected by negative selection after labeling with CD138 magnetic microbeads on a MACS separator. Flow cytometry with CD138 antibodies on an Attune NxT was used to check how pure the isolated cells were. TRIzol reagent was used to extract total RNA, and a NanoDrop spectrophotometer was used to quantify the extracted RNA. For each patient, the CD138-negative bone marrow sample underwent paired RNA-seq and IR-seq.

The receptor was derived from a donor at least 40 years old with multiple myeloma. Input material: a population of CD138-negative cells sorted from bone marrow. The sample's cell subset or site, from its label and the paper: bone marrow mononuclear cells depleted of CD138+ plasma/myeloma cells by negative magnetic selection. The chain is made from TRBV27 and TRBJ2-1; the junction holds 7 bases that match TRBD1. The nucleotides read TGTGCCAGCAGTCTCAGGAAGGGGGCGAGCTCCTACAATGAGCAGTTCTTC. Its amino acids are CASSLRKGASSYNEQFF.